This entry lists 22 T cell receptor beta chains sequenced from one sample in a study of blood T cell repertoires in COVID-19. TCRdb's copy holds only in-frame clones and misses some; the assay was immunoSEQ multiplex PCR. The data show roughly 80,000 clones, 65% to 85% seen once. Sequencing used peripheral blood. Receptor source: a man aged 60 to 69 with active or convalescent COVID-19.

This clone was seen only a few times. The chain combines TRBV3-1 (or the pseudogene TRBV3-2) with TRBJ1-4; 9 nucleotides align to TRBD1. CDR1 LGHDT and CDR2 YNNKEL come from the germline V gene (reference sequence). V dropped 2 bases and J dropped 8; count of bases not matched to a gene: 6. The CDR3 has 15 amino acids. CDR3 in DNA: TGTGCCAGCAGCCAAAACAGGGGGCGGAGAGAAAAACTGTTTTTT. It encodes CASSQNRGRREKLFF.

The CDR3 loop reads CASSLAGVDRDSPLHF. CDR3 nucleotides: TGTGCCAGCAGCTTAGCAGGGGTGGATAGGGATTCACCCCTCCACTTT. The genes are TRBV7-8 and TRBJ1-6; a weak D match, TRBD1 (5 bases). The ends were cut back, 0 bases at V and 8 bases at J, with 14 bases in the middle. Germline V gene data show CDR1 as SGHVS and CDR2 as FQNEAQ. This CDR3 is 16 amino acids long.

The chain links TRBV18 to TRBJ2-3; 7 nucleotides align to TRBD1. This CDR3 comprises 15 residues. Losses at the gene ends were 1 base for V and 0 bases for J; bases not matched to a gene: 1. From germline, CDR1 is KGHSH and CDR2 LQKENI. CDR3 DNA: TGTGCCAGCTCACCACAGGGGGCTAGCACAGATACGCAGTATTTT. It translates to CASSPQGASTDTQYF.

The chain couples TRBV4-3 to TRBJ2-1, with TRBD1 identical over 7 bases. The J segment lost 4 bases and the V segment lost 4 bases, leaving 1 base of the junction unmatched. Germline V gene sequence: CDR1 LGHNA, CDR2 YSLEER. The CDR3 has 13 amino acids. CDR3 DNA sequence: TGCGCCAGCAGCCGGGACAGTTACAATGAGCAGTTCTTC. It translates to CASSRDSYNEQFF.

The V call is TRBV7-8, the J call TRBJ2-1; unclear D gene. This CDR3 comprises 15 residues. CDR1 SGHVS and CDR2 FQNEAQ come from the germline V gene. V lost 1 base, J lost 1 base, and 8 bases lay in between. CDR3 in amino acids: CASSLDSFSYNEQFF. The CDR3 DNA reads TGTGCCAGCAGCTTAGACAGCTTTTCCTACAATGAGCAGTTCTTC.

The chain links TRBV19 to TRBJ2-7; D possibly corresponds to TRBD1 (6 bases). CDR1 is LNHDA, CDR2 SQIVND, per germline (reference sequence). The CDR3 spans 15 residues. Trimming took 1 base from V and 0 from J, leaving 10 bases between them. CDR3 loop: CASSIGAGDSYEQYF. CDR3 coding DNA: TGTGCCAGTAGTATAGGGGCAGGGGACTCCTACGAGCAGTACTTC.

V is TRBV19 and J is TRBJ1-2; D is possibly TRBD1 (5 bases). The germline CDR1 and CDR2 sequences are LNHDA and SQIVND (reference sequence). Trimming removed 7 bases at V and 4 bases at J, with 10 bases between. This CDR3 has 12 amino acids. CDR3 protein: CASIDRFYGYTF. As DNA, the CDR3 is TGTGCCAGTATTGACAGATTCTATGGCTACACCTTC.

V gene TRBV10-3 combines with J gene TRBJ1-5; D is undetermined. Germline V gene data show CDR1 as ENHRY and CDR2 as SYGVKD. The CDR3 has 15 amino acids. V shed 3 bases and J shed 10 bases, with 19 bases lying between them. The CDR3: CAISESPQSSAPQHF. The CDR3 nucleotides are TGTGCCATCAGTGAATCCCCTCAGTCCTCTGCCCCCCAGCATTTT.

Many counts were recorded for this clone. This chain uses TRBV11-2 with TRBJ1-5; D might be TRBD1 (6 bases). Germline V lookup: CDR1 SGHAT, CDR2 FQNNGV. V was shortened by 4 bases and J by 2 bases, with 6 bases between the two germline ends. The CDR3 runs to 13 residues. CDR3 protein: CASSSGGNQPQHF. For the CDR3, the DNA is TGTGCCAGCAGCTCAGGGGGCAATCAGCCCCAGCATTTT.

The genes are TRBV5-5 and TRBJ1-2; TRBD1 agrees at 9 bases. V lost 4 bases to trimming and J lost 5 bases; unmatched junction nucleotides: 6. CDR3 length: 14 amino acids. Germline loops: CDR1 SGHKS, CDR2 YYEKEE (reference sequence). CDR3 residues: CASSQGQGEYGYTF. DNA of the CDR3: TGTGCCAGCAGCCAGGGACAGGGAGAATATGGCTACACCTTC. Using reference TRBV5-5 and TRBJ1-2 for the parts outside the CDR3, the full variable domain is DAGVTQSPTHLIKTRGQQVTLRCSPISGHKSVSWYQQVLGQGPQFIFQYYEKEERGRGNFPDRFSARQFPNYSSELNVNALLLGDSALYLCASSQGQGEYGYTFGSGTRLTVV.

The chain couples TRBV6-4 to TRBJ2-2; 8 bases map to TRBD2. This CDR3 is built from 16 residues. The V and J ends lost 2 bases and 9 bases, in that order; junction bases with no gene match: 11. The V gene's germline CDR1 is MRHNA and CDR2 SNTAGT. The DNA for the CDR3 is TGTGCCAGCAGTGACCCTTGGGGCGGGGGGACCTGGGAGCTGTTTTTT. It yields the protein CASSDPWGGGTWELFF.

This clone has only a few counts. This sequence joins TRBV2 and TRBJ2-2, with 8 positions matching TRBD2. This CDR3 contains 15 residues. V shed 7 bases, J shed 4 bases, and the junction held 8 bases outside the gene matches. Germline assignment: CDR1 SNHLY and CDR2 FYNNEI. The CDR3 DNA reads TGTGCCAGCAAAATCGGGACTAGTGGCACCGGGGAGCTGTTTTTT. Translated: CASKIGTSGTGELFF.

This chain joins TRBV6-2 or TRBV6-3 and TRBJ2-4; 9 bases fit TRBD1. The V and J ends lost 5 bases and 5 bases, in that order; junction bases with no gene match: 1. The CDR3 runs to 13 residues. CDR1 is MNHEY and CDR2 is SVGEGT in the germline V gene. The CDR3 coding sequence is TGTGCCAGCAGTCGGGACAGGGAAAACATTCAGTACTTC. Its protein is CASSRDRENIQYF.

The V and J genes are TRBV6-5 and TRBJ1-2; D is uncertain. Germline CDR1 is MNHEY and CDR2 is SVGAGI. V was pared by 2 bases and J by 8 bases, with 12 bases between. This CDR3 spans 13 amino acids. The CDR3 sequence: CASSYTAALGYTF. The CDR3 coding sequence is TGTGCCAGCAGTTACACCGCGGCCCTCGGCTACACCTTC.

In its sample, this clone ranks as medium-sized. The V and J genes are TRBV18 and TRBJ2-1, with 10 nucleotides matching TRBD2. In germline, CDR1 is KGHSH, CDR2 LQKENI. The V and J ends lost 3 bases and 5 bases, in that order; junction bases with no gene match: 10. The length of the CDR3 is 17 residues. CDR3 sequence reads: CASSPTAGTSAHNEQFF. For the CDR3, the DNA is TGTGCCAGCTCACCGACCGCCGGGACTAGCGCTCACAATGAGCAGTTCTTC.

This clone turned up a few times. This rearrangement joins TRBV5-1 to TRBJ2-3; 10 bases align to TRBD1. Unmatched junction bases numbered 2, after V lost 0 bases and J lost 7 bases. The CDR3 consists of 14 residues. Germline V gene lookup returns CDR1 SGHRS and CDR2 YFSETQ. The CDR3 is CASSLGQGANTQYF. The CDR3, as DNA: TGCGCCAGCAGCTTGGGACAGGGGGCAAATACGCAGTATTTT.

The chain recombines TRBV6-2 or TRBV6-3 with TRBJ1-4, with D possibly being TRBD1 (6 bases). Trimming took off 5 bases at V and 6 bases at J, with 19 bases between the two ends. This CDR3 comprises 16 residues. Germline loops: CDR1 MNHEY, CDR2 SVGEGT. CDR3 loop: CASSQQRGGLYEKLFF. CDR3 nucleotides: TGTGCCAGCAGTCAACAACGGGGGGGCTTATATGAAAAACTGTTTTTT.

This chain joins TRBV9 and TRBJ2-5; D unresolved. Germline V gene sequence: CDR1 SGDLS, CDR2 YYNGEE. Trimming stripped 2 bases from V and 0 bases from J, with 8 bases between. This CDR3 region has 14 residues. CDR3 coding DNA: TGTGCCAGCAGCGTCGACTTGTACCAAGAGACCCAGTACTTC. It specifies CASSVDLYQETQYF. The full variable domain, with the rest looked up from reference TRBV9 and TRBJ2-5, is DSGVTQTPKHLITATGQRVTLRCSPRSGDLSVYWYQQSLDQGLQFLIQYYNGEERAKGNILERFSAQQFPDLHSELNLSSLELGDSALYFCASSVDLYQETQYFGPGTRLLVL.

The chain combines TRBV7-9 with TRBJ2-1; 9 bases align to TRBD2. With V trimmed by 5 bases and J by 4 bases, 9 bases remained unmatched. CDR1 and CDR2 from the germline V gene are SEHNR and FQNEAQ (reference sequence). The CDR3 extends over 16 amino acids. In DNA form, the CDR3 reads TGTGCCAGCAGCCGCTGGGTAGCGGGGGCTTACAATGAGCAGTTCTTC. Translated, it gives CASSRWVAGAYNEQFF.

The chain couples TRBV6-5 to TRBJ2-1, with D unclear. The V end was cut by 6 bases, the J end by 9 bases, with 21 bases between. The CDR3 runs 15 residues. Looked up from germline, CDR1 is MNHEY and CDR2 is SVGAGI. CDR3: CASSYGVTRVTEQFF. The CDR3 bases are TGTGCCAGCAGCTACGGAGTTACGCGAGTCACTGAGCAGTTCTTC.

This chain joins TRBV10-3 and TRBJ1-2; TRBD1 agrees at 11 bases. The V segment lost 3 bases and the J segment 5 bases; nucleotides outside the gene matches: 11. Germline CDR1 and CDR2: ENHRY and SYGVKD. The length of the CDR3 is 17 residues. The CDR3 sequence is CAISDPEGQGGTYGYTF. The CDR3 DNA reads as TGTGCCATCAGTGACCCAGAGGGACAGGGGGGGACTTATGGCTACACCTTC.

This clone was recorded a few times. The chain recombines TRBV24-1 with TRBJ2-1; 10 bases line up with TRBD1. The germline gives CDR1 KGHDR, CDR2 SFDVKD. V lost 2 bases and J lost 7; bases outside the gene matches: 7. The CDR3 is 16 amino acids. The CDR3 nucleotides are TGTGCCACCAGTGATTCGGGACAGGGGTTGTGGAATGAGCAGTTCTTC. It translates to CATSDSGQGLWNEQFF.